Below, one T cell receptor (beta chain) is given with its context. The data were obtained in a study of control samples from healthy donors and cancer patients. The V gene end was trimmed by 5 bases and the J gene end by 1 base; junction bases not matched to a gene: 14. The CDR3 is made up of 18 amino acids. Method: immunoSEQ multiplex PCR; TCRdb's copy keeps in-frame clones and lacks some. The data show about 120,000 clones, 88% seen once. The sample was PBMCs. The V gene is TRBV23-1, the J gene TRBJ1-5; TRBD1 matches 7 bases. Being an ORF, TRBV23-1 has a function that is uncertain. This TCR came from a woman aged 60-75 years with lung cancer. CDR3 coding DNA: TGCGCCAGCAGTTTTTCCGCCAGACAGGGTAAGAGCAATCAGCCCCAGCATTTT. Its protein is CASSFSARQGKSNQPQHF.